The rows below give T cell receptor beta chains drawn from one sample of a study of blood T cell repertoires in COVID-19. The data were produced by immunoSEQ multiplex PCR, yet TCRdb's version contains in-frame clones alone and is incomplete. The profile covers around 130,000 clones, with 84% appearing a single time and roughly an eighth taken by the ten largest. Sequencing input: peripheral blood. The receptors shown here come from a woman in her sixties with acute or convalescent COVID-19. CDR3s include the opening cysteine and the closing phenylalanine or tryptophan. A D gene is named only where the DNA matches it firmly. The listing skips clone size in some rows; elsewhere it reads once, few, many or a size class.

D: .
size: .
V: TRBV5-4
J: TRBJ1-6
DNA: TGTGCCAGCAGCTCGGGGGTTTCACCCCTCCACTTT
CDR3: CASSSGVSPLHF

D: TRBD1
size: .
V: TRBV19
J: TRBJ1-3
DNA: TGTGCCAGTGCCTGGGACAGCGACTCTGGAAACACCATATATTTT
CDR3: CASAWDSDSGNTIYF

D: .
size: .
V: TRBV10-1
J: TRBJ1-2
DNA: TGCGCCAGCAGTGAGCCTCCTTGGGTGGGGGCCCCCTATGGCTACACCTTC
CDR3: CASSEPPWVGAPYGYTF

D: .
size: .
V: TRBV30
J: TRBJ1-6
DNA: TGTGCCTGTTTGACGGGGAGCTCCTATAATTCACCCCTCCACTTT
CDR3: CACLTGSSYNSPLHF

D: TRBD1
size: .
V: TRBV5-1
J: TRBJ1-3
DNA: TGCGCCAGCAGCTTGGGACAGGGAGAACGTACCATATATTTT
CDR3: CASSLGQGERTIYF

D: .
size: .
V: TRBV7-3
J: TRBJ1-6
DNA: TGTGCCAGCAGCTTGGTCGGGACTGCTAATTCACCCCTCCACTTT
CDR3: CASSLVGTANSPLHF

D: .
size: .
V: TRBV19
J: TRBJ1-5
DNA: TGTGCCAGTAGTATAGGGGACATGACCCAGCATTTT
CDR3: CASSIGDMTQHF

D: TRBD1
size: once
V: TRBV6-5
J: TRBJ1-1
DNA: TGTGCCAGCAGGCCCGACAGGGGGGCGGCTGAAGCTTTCTTT
CDR3: CASRPDRGAAEAFF

D: .
size: .
V: TRBV28
J: TRBJ1-5
DNA: TGTGCCAGCAATCTAGGACAGAACAATCAGCCCCAGCATTTT
CDR3: CASNLGQNNQPQHF

D: .
size: .
V: TRBV5-1
J: TRBJ2-5
DNA: TGCGCCAGCAGCTTGGATGGCCACCTAGGGGCACAAGAGACCCAGTACTTC
CDR3: CASSLDGHLGAQETQYF